Below, 16 T cell receptor beta chains from the same sample are listed, as sequenced in a study of T cell responses to AZD1222 COVID-19 vaccine. Method: immunoSEQ multiplex PCR; TCRdb's copy keeps in-frame clones and lacks some. The data hold 90,000 to 120,000 clones, with roughly 90% observed a single time. This specimen was peripheral blood, taken on day 0 of AZD1222 vaccination. The receptor set was obtained from an adult in good health.

This rearrangement joins TRBV2 to TRBJ1-5, with 8 bases lining up with TRBD1. The germline gives CDR1 SNHLY, CDR2 FYNNEI. The V and J ends lost 6 bases and 1 base, in that order; junction bases with no gene match: 8. The CDR3 spans 16 residues. The CDR3 sequence: CASSRTGGSSNQPQHF. The CDR3 nucleotides read TGTGCCAGCAGCCGTACAGGGGGTTCAAGCAATCAGCCCCAGCATTTT.

The chain recombines TRBV6-6 with TRBJ1-1; D remains ambiguous. The CDR3 consists of 13 residues. The V end lost 2 bases, the J end lost 1 base, and 5 bases lay between the germline ends. Germline lookup yields CDR1 MNHNY and CDR2 SVGAGI (reference sequence). The chain's CDR3 is CASSYAWNTEAFF. CDR3 nucleotide sequence: TGTGCCAGCAGTTACGCGTGGAACACTGAAGCTTTCTTT.

This clone was seen once. This rearrangement joins TRBV28 to TRBJ1-4; a possible D gene is TRBD1 (5 bases). Looked up from germline, CDR1 is MDHEN and CDR2 is SYDVKM. The V end lost 3 bases, the J end lost 7 bases, and 12 bases lay between the germline ends. The CDR3 covers 14 residues. Here the CDR3 reads CASSFPAQGEKLFF. CDR3 sequence (DNA): TGTGCCAGCAGTTTCCCAGCTCAGGGTGAAAAACTGTTTTTT.

The V and J genes are TRBV11-1 and TRBJ2-2; TRBD2 aligns across 7 bases. Germline V CDR1 and CDR2: SGHAT, FQDESV (reference sequence). With 3 bases clipped from V and 4 bases from J, the junction kept 8 bases outside the gene matches. The length of the CDR3 is 16 residues. DNA of the CDR3: TGTGCCAGCAGCTTTGGTCCTAGCGGAGCCACCGGGGAGCTGTTTTTT. Protein: CASSFGPSGATGELFF.

This rearrangement joins TRBV3-1 (or the pseudogene TRBV3-2) to TRBJ1-2, with D perhaps TRBD1 (6 bases). CDR3 length: 15 residues. Per the germline V gene, CDR1 is LGHDT and CDR2 is YNNKEL (reference sequence). V gave up 1 base and J gave up 4 bases, with 13 bases separating them. The CDR3 protein is CASSQGGGRPYGYTF. CDR3 coding DNA: TGTGCCAGCAGCCAAGGCGGGGGCAGGCCCTATGGCTACACCTTC.

The rearrangement joins TRBV25-1 to TRBJ1-5, with TRBD1 matching 8 bases. CDR3 length: 14 amino acids. Germline CDR1 and CDR2: MGHDK and SYGVNS. V lost 6 bases, J lost 4 bases, and 5 bases stayed unmatched. In DNA, the CDR3 is TGTGCCAGCAGCCCGGGACAGGTAAATCAGCCCCAGCATTTT. It is translated as CASSPGQVNQPQHF.

The chain links TRBV6-5 to TRBJ2-7, with TRBD1 matching over 7 bases. The CDR3 is 12 residues long. V lost 7 bases to trimming and J lost 6 bases; unmatched junction nucleotides: 6. The germline CDR1 and CDR2 sequences are MNHEY and SVGAGI. The DNA of the CDR3 is TGTGCCAGCAACCCGACAGGGTTCGAGCAGTACTTC. Its protein is CASNPTGFEQYF.

The chain is built from TRBV9 and TRBJ2-6; TRBD1 agrees at 7 bases. This CDR3 has 15 amino acids. The ends lost 4 bases at V and 4 bases at J; junction bases unmatched: 5. From germline, CDR1 is SGDLS and CDR2 YYNGEE. The CDR3 nucleotides are TGTGCCAGCAGCACAGGGGTGGCCGGGGCCAACGTCCTGACTTTC. The encoded protein is CASSTGVAGANVLTF.

This rearrangement joins TRBV6-5 to TRBJ1-2; D call uncertain. CDR3 length: 15 residues. Germline V CDR1 and CDR2: MNHEY, SVGAGI. The ends were cut back, 7 bases at V and 8 bases at J, with 23 bases in the middle. The CDR3 region has the DNA TGTGCCAGCACCCACGGGGTGCTGAGTTCTAGAGGCTACACCTTC. As protein: CASTHGVLSSRGYTF.

This clone was recorded only once. The chain has TRBV30 and TRBJ1-3, with 8 bases aligning to TRBD1. CDR3 length: 14 amino acids. V lost 3 bases and J lost 2; bases outside the gene matches: 3. Germline V gene lookup returns CDR1 GTSNPN and CDR2 SVGIG (reference sequence). This chain's CDR3 is CAWRKTGAGNTIYF. For the CDR3, the DNA is TGTGCCTGGAGAAAGACAGGGGCTGGAAACACCATATATTTT. Looking up the rest from reference TRBV30 and TRBJ1-3 gives the full variable domain: SQTIHQWPATLVQPVGSPLSLECTVEGTSNPNLYWYRQAAGRGLQLLFYSVGIGQISSEVPQNLSASRPQDRQFILSSKKLLLSDSGFYLCAWRKTGAGNTIYFGEGSWLTVV.

V gene TRBV19 combines with J gene TRBJ2-5; 9 nucleotides match TRBD1. Germline V gene lookup returns CDR1 LNHDA and CDR2 SQIVND (reference sequence). The J segment lost 3 bases and the V segment lost 6 bases, leaving 11 bases of the junction unmatched. The CDR3 contains 16 residues. The CDR3: CASRTRSGTGKETQYF. CDR3 nucleotide sequence: TGTGCCAGTAGAACACGCTCCGGGACAGGGAAAGAGACCCAGTACTTC.

The chain joins TRBV4-1 to TRBJ1-6; maybe TRBD1 (5 bases). The CDR3 has 16 residues. Germline values: CDR1 MGHRA, CDR2 YSYEKL. Trimming took off 0 bases at V and 5 bases at J, with 11 bases between the two ends. CDR3 sequence (DNA): TGCGCCAGCAGCCAAGATCCAGGGCGAAATAATTCACCCCTCCACTTT. This sequence encodes CASSQDPGRNNSPLHF.

The chain has TRBV16 and TRBJ2-7; maybe TRBD1 (6 bases). V lost 3 bases to trimming and J lost 2 bases, with 20 bases between them. Germline V gene sequence: CDR1 KGHSY, CDR2 FQNENV. The CDR3 contains 17 residues. The CDR3 spells CASSHPNTGLGAYEQYF. CDR3 in DNA: TGTGCCAGCAGCCATCCGAACACAGGGCTGGGCGCCTACGAGCAGTACTTC.

This clone was seen only a few times. The chain couples TRBV28 to TRBJ1-2; perhaps TRBD1 as D (5 bases). V was trimmed by 5 bases and J by 7 bases, leaving 23 bases between them. The CDR3 has 16 residues. The germline V gene has CDR1 MDHEN and CDR2 SYDVKM. The CDR3 DNA reads as TGTGCCAGCAGTGATCCCCTAGGGGCTTCTACGGGTGGCTACACCTTC. It codes for CASSDPLGASTGGYTF.

The chain joins TRBV6-2 or TRBV6-3 to TRBJ2-3, with 9 bases identical to TRBD2. This CDR3 region has 15 residues. From germline, CDR1 is MNHEY and CDR2 SVGEGT. Germline trimming cut 2 bases from V and 6 bases from J; bases unmatched to any gene: 6. The CDR3, as DNA: TGTGCCAGCAGTTACCCCAGCGGGGGGATCGATACGCAGTATTTT. Amino acids: CASSYPSGGIDTQYF.

The rearrangement uses TRBV11-2 and TRBJ1-6; no reliable D call. Germline loops: CDR1 SGHAT, CDR2 FQNNGV. The V and J ends lost 1 base and 6 bases respectively, with 10 bases between them. CDR3 length: 15 residues. The CDR3 DNA reads as TGTGCCAGCAGCTTAGTTCGGGAGCTTAATTCACCCCTCCACTTT. This codes for CASSLVRELNSPLHF.